This T cell receptor (beta chain) was profiled in a study of PD-1 blockade in classical Hodgkin lymphoma. Findings of the study overall: Newly diagnosed patients had diversity similar to the baseline diversity of complete responders. Possible causes of repertoire differences, disease activity or prior therapy, remain undefined. As was reported, newly diagnosed patients showed lower baseline TCR diversity than healthy donors did.

CDR1 and CDR2 (germline): LNHDA, SQIVND (reference sequence). The CDR3 extends over 15 amino acids. V lost 4 bases, J lost 7 bases, and 16 bases lay in between. Assay: immunoSEQ multiplex PCR; the TCRdb copy retains only in-frame clones and omits some. The sample yields 18,000 or so clones, around 80% seen once. About this clone: The antigen is undetermined.

Time point indicated: cycle 4 day 1 (C4D1), after more than five weeks of nivolumab. Every patient had relapsed following autologous stem cell transplantation, and cohorts differed in brentuximab vedotin exposure. Isolation of CD4+ T cells from thawed PBMCs was performed by magnetic negative selection. The source is a human donor with classical Hodgkin lymphoma. This sample comprised CD4+ T cells from blood, obtained before the fourth cycle of nivolumab. The chain joins TRBV19 to TRBJ1-4, with D uncertain. CDR3: CASSTFAGPGEKLFF. CDR3 nucleotide sequence: TGTGCCAGTAGTACCTTCGCCGGCCCAGGTGAAAAACTGTTTTTT.